Following are 9 T cell receptor beta chains from one sample sequenced in a study of blood T cell repertoires in COVID-19. Profiled with immunoSEQ multiplex PCR; TCRdb holds only in-frame clones, not every one. The sample gives 88,000 or so clones, around 86% of which show up once; approximately 3.9% is in the top ten. The sequenced sample was peripheral blood. Receptor source: a man in his sixties with acute or convalescent COVID-19.

This clone was picked up a small number of times. The V gene is TRBV27, the J gene TRBJ2-7; tentatively, D is TRBD1 (6 bases). The CDR3 has 13 amino acids. CDR1 MNHEY and CDR2 SMNVEV come from the germline V gene (reference sequence). V was pared by 8 bases and J by 3 bases, with 14 bases between. CDR3 sequence reads: CASGQGRVYEQYF. CDR3 coding DNA: TGTGCCAGCGGGCAGGGGCGAGTCTACGAGCAGTACTTC.

The chain is built from TRBV11-2 and TRBJ2-7; D not certain. CDR1 is SGHAT, CDR2 FQNNGV, per germline. This CDR3 comprises 14 residues. V was clipped by 1 base and J by 2 bases, with 9 bases between them. The CDR3 here is CASSLAWHAYEQYF. CDR3 bases: TGTGCCAGCAGCTTAGCTTGGCACGCCTACGAGCAGTACTTC.

The chain recombines TRBV6-6 with TRBJ2-1, with 8 bases that match TRBD2. Germline CDR1 MNHNY, CDR2 SVGAGI (reference sequence). This CDR3 has 13 amino acids. J gave up 9 bases and V 7 bases, and 8 bases lay outside the gene matches. The CDR3 DNA reads TGTGCCAGCAAGGTAGCGGGGTTCGGTGAGCAGTTCTTC. Protein sequence: CASKVAGFGEQFF.

CDR3 protein: CASSLASGSPDTQYF. The CDR3 DNA reads TGCGCCAGCAGCTTGGCTAGCGGGAGTCCAGATACGCAGTATTTT. The V gene is TRBV5-1, the J gene TRBJ2-3; 10 nucleotides match TRBD2. Germline CDR1 SGHRS, CDR2 YFSETQ. V dropped 0 bases and J dropped 4; count of bases not matched to a gene: 2. This CDR3 contains 15 residues. Complete variable domain (other parts from reference TRBV5-1 and TRBJ2-3): KAGVTQTPRYLIKTRGQQVTLSCSPISGHRSVSWYQQTPGQGLQFLFEYFSETQRNKGNFPGRFSGRQFSNSRSEMNVSTLELGDSALYLCASSLASGSPDTQYFGPGTRLTVL.

The CDR3 bases are TGTGCCAGCTCCCCCAAGGGGACTAGCCTCCCTCAGGGCGAGCAGTACTTC. The encoded protein is CASSPKGTSLPQGEQYF. This chain links TRBV18 with TRBJ2-7, with TRBD2 matching 9 bases. The CDR3 sequence is 17 residues long. CDR1 and CDR2 from the germline V gene are KGHSH and LQKENI. V shed 6 bases, J shed 6 bases, and the junction held 18 bases outside the gene matches.

V usage is TRBV19 and J usage is TRBJ2-1; TRBD2 matches at 7 bases. Germline trimming cut 3 bases from V and 9 bases from J; bases unmatched to any gene: 11. Germline values: CDR1 LNHDA, CDR2 SQIVND (reference sequence). The CDR3 totals 15 residues. The CDR3 reads CASSILGGGESEQFF. DNA of the CDR3: TGTGCCAGTAGTATTTTGGGTGGGGGGGAGAGTGAGCAGTTCTTC.

The chain is built from TRBV5-6 and TRBJ2-6; D gene uncertain. Germline lookup yields CDR1 SGHDT and CDR2 YYEEEE. This CDR3 contains 13 residues. Between the trimmed V and J ends, which lost 0 bases and 8 bases, there was a span of 6 bases. In nucleotides, the CDR3 is TGTGCCAGCAGCTTGGCCGGTTCCAACGTCCTGACTTTC. This encodes CASSLAGSNVLTF.

CDR3 loop: CASSPTNTGELFF. The CDR3 bases are TGTGCCAGCAGTCCAACTAACACCGGGGAGCTGTTTTTT. The chain links TRBV6-5 to TRBJ2-2, with D hard to call. In germline, CDR1 is MNHEY, CDR2 SVGAGI. The CDR3 totals 13 residues. The V end was cut by 5 bases, the J end by 2 bases, with 6 bases between.

The V call is TRBV6-2 or TRBV6-3, the J call TRBJ2-2, with 11 bases matching TRBD1. CDR3 length: 15 amino acids. The germline gives CDR1 MNHEY, CDR2 SVGEGT. J gave up 6 bases and V 4 bases, and 4 bases lay outside the gene matches. In nucleotides, the CDR3 is TGTGCCAGCAGTTTGGACAGGGGGCGGCCCGGGGAGCTGTTTTTT. Translation: CASSLDRGRPGELFF.